A single sample gave rise to the 15 T cell receptor beta chains below, sequenced in a study of Ad26.COV2.S vaccination and SARS-CoV-2 variants. Sequencing used immunoSEQ multiplex PCR; TCRdb keeps in-frame clones, though not all of them. The profile shows a few hundred thousand clones, 90% of them singletons. The treatment denotes: roughly 18 received Ad26.COV2.S at low or high dose, single or two shots; several received placebo; per-sample allocation not given. Material that was analyzed had been drawn on day 63 after the first vaccine or placebo injection. The sample here was peripheral blood, taken in a trial of Ad26.COV2.S vaccine versus placebo. The receptors come from a person between 18 and 65 years old who received the Ad26.COV2.S COVID-19 vaccine or a placebo.

This clone was recorded a few times. V usage is TRBV29-1 and J usage is TRBJ2-7; 9 positions agree with TRBD2. Germline CDR1 and CDR2: SQVTM and ANQGSEA. This CDR3 comprises 16 residues. J lost 4 bases, V lost 4 bases, and 14 bases had no gene match. The CDR3 DNA is TGCAGCGTTGTAGGCGGCGGCGGGAGGGCCTTTTACGAGCAGTACTTC. It yields the protein CSVVGGGGRAFYEQYF.

The chain links TRBV7-9 to TRBJ2-4, with D maybe TRBD2 (6 bases). The germline gives CDR1 SEHNR, CDR2 FQNEAQ (reference sequence). This CDR3 region has 19 residues. Trimming took off 5 bases at V and 0 bases at J, with 23 bases between the two ends. CDR3 sequence (DNA): TGTGCCAGCAGCCCCCGGGACCGCCCCGGGGGTCTAGCCAAAAACATTCAGTACTTC. Amino acids: CASSPRDRPGGLAKNIQYF.

This chain joins TRBV5-1 and TRBJ2-5; possibly TRBD2 for D (6 bases). This CDR3 is 14 amino acids long. Trimming pared 3 bases from V and 2 bases from J, leaving 11 bases between. From germline, CDR1 is SGHRS and CDR2 YFSETQ. In DNA, the CDR3 is TGCGCCAGCAGCTACAGGACTATTCAAGAGACCCAGTACTTC. Its translation is CASSYRTIQETQYF.

The J gene is TRBJ1-4, the V gene TRBV4-3; possibly TRBD1 for D (5 bases). The V and J ends lost 1 base and 3 bases respectively, with 12 bases between them. The germline V gene has CDR1 LGHNA and CDR2 YSLEER. The CDR3 loop spans 16 amino acids. CDR3 residues: CASSQGGRGANEKLFF. The CDR3 DNA reads TGCGCCAGCAGCCAAGGAGGGAGGGGTGCTAATGAAAAACTGTTTTTT.

The chain recombines TRBV5-1 with TRBJ2-1; 9 nucleotides line up with TRBD1. The CDR3 totals 15 residues. Germline values: CDR1 SGHRS, CDR2 YFSETQ. V lost 4 bases and J lost 3; bases outside the gene matches: 5. Here the CDR3 DNA reads TGCGCCAGCAGCCCCGAGGGACAGGGCTACAATGAGCAGTTCTTC. Amino acid sequence: CASSPEGQGYNEQFF.

The gene calls are TRBV6-5 and TRBJ2-2; TRBD2 is a possible D gene (6 bases). CDR3 length: 13 residues. Germline V lookup: CDR1 MNHEY, CDR2 SVGAGI. Trimming took 8 bases from V and 6 from J, leaving 13 bases between them. This CDR3 reads CASYPSVAGELFF. CDR3 coding DNA: TGTGCCAGCTATCCTAGCGTCGCCGGGGAGCTGTTTTTT.

This clone was observed once. The chain links TRBV6-2 or TRBV6-3 to TRBJ2-1, with 9 bases that match TRBD2. The germline CDR1 and CDR2 sequences are MNHEY and SVGEGT. V dropped 5 bases and J dropped 9; count of bases not matched to a gene: 11. This CDR3 spans 15 amino acids. This chain's CDR3 is CASSTAGLAGSEQFF. In DNA form, the CDR3 reads TGTGCCAGCAGTACCGCGGGACTAGCCGGTTCTGAGCAGTTCTTC.

The V and J genes are TRBV12-3 or TRBV12-4 and TRBJ1-1; D is unclear. V dropped 4 bases and J dropped 1 base, with 4 bases sitting between them. The CDR3 sequence is 12 residues long. Written as DNA, the CDR3 is TGTGCCAGCAGTTCGGAGAACACTGAAGCTTTCTTT. The encoded protein is CASSSENTEAFF.

The chain uses TRBV18 and TRBJ2-7, with 13 bases identical to TRBD2. CDR1 is KGHSH, CDR2 LQKENI, per germline. The CDR3 covers 15 residues. Germline trimming cut 0 bases from V and 5 bases from J; bases unmatched to any gene: 1. CDR3 in amino acids: CASSPPGLAGDEQYF. The CDR3 bases are TGTGCCAGCTCACCACCTGGACTAGCGGGAGACGAGCAGTACTTC.

The rearrangement uses TRBV30 and TRBJ2-7, with 10 nucleotides matching TRBD1. V lost 4 bases, J lost 4 bases, and 16 bases stayed unmatched. The germline gives CDR1 GTSNPN, CDR2 SVGIG (reference sequence). CDR3 length equals 17 residues. CDR3 in DNA: TGTGCCTGGACCCCCCGGGTAGGACAGGGGGACGGGTACGAGCAGTACTTC. Protein product: CAWTPRVGQGDGYEQYF.

The chain couples TRBV21-1 to TRBJ2-7; the D segment call TRBD1 is taken from the table without a DNA check. TRBV21-1 is a listed pseudogene. This CDR3 is built from 14 residues. CDR3 loop: CASSKWTGNYEQYF. In nucleotides, the CDR3 is TGTGCCAGCAGCAAATGGACAGGGAACTACGAGCAGTACTTC.

The V and J genes are TRBV6-2 or TRBV6-3 and TRBJ1-2; TRBD1 matches at 7 bases. CDR1 is MNHEY, CDR2 SVGEGT, per germline. The J segment lost 4 bases and the V segment lost 5 bases, leaving 4 bases of the junction unmatched. The CDR3 contains 13 residues. CDR3: CASSPGTVYGYTF. The CDR3 DNA sequence: TGTGCCAGCAGTCCCGGGACAGTCTATGGCTACACCTTC.

The CDR3 DNA sequence: TGTGCCAGCAGCTTGGGGACTTTACTGGTTGAGCAGTTCTTC. It codes for CASSLGTLLVEQFF. The J gene is TRBJ2-1, the V gene TRBV5-5; D perhaps matches TRBD2 (5 bases). Trimming took off 0 bases at V and 9 bases at J, with 13 bases between the two ends. Germline CDR1 and CDR2: SGHKS and YYEKEE (reference sequence). The CDR3 contains 14 residues. Based on the CDR3 plus reference TRBV5-5 and TRBJ2-1, the full variable domain is DAGVTQSPTHLIKTRGQQVTLRCSPISGHKSVSWYQQVLGQGPQFIFQYYEKEERGRGNFPDRFSARQFPNYSSELNVNALLLGDSALYLCASSLGTLLVEQFFGPGTRLTVL.

The chain links TRBV7-2 to TRBJ2-3; 7 positions agree with TRBD2. Germline V gene sequence: CDR1 SGHTA, CDR2 FQGNSA. Losses at the gene ends were 5 bases for V and 4 bases for J; bases not matched to a gene: 9. This CDR3 has 15 residues. The CDR3 protein is CASSLVGGSPDTQYF. Here the CDR3 DNA reads TGTGCCAGCAGCCTCGTGGGCGGGAGTCCAGATACGCAGTATTTT.

The V call is TRBV7-9, the J call TRBJ2-1, with 7 nucleotides matching TRBD2. Germline V gene lookup returns CDR1 SEHNR and CDR2 FQNEAQ (reference sequence). The CDR3 extends over 14 amino acids. After removal of 3 bases from V and 9 bases from J, the junction contained 8 bases not matched to a gene. CDR3: CASSFGGDYGEQFF. In nucleotides, the CDR3 is TGTGCCAGCAGCTTCGGTGGGGACTACGGTGAGCAGTTCTTC.